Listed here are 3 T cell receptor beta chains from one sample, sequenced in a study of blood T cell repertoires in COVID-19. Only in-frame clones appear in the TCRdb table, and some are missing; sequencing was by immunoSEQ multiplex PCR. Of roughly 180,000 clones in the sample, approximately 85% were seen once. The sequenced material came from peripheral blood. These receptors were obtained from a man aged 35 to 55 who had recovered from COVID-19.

The CDR3 protein is CASSFRGSGGNTGELFF. As DNA, the CDR3 is TGTGCCAGCAGCTTTCGGGGAAGCGGAGGGAACACCGGGGAGCTGTTTTTT. The chain couples TRBV5-6 to TRBJ2-2; maybe TRBD2 (5 bases). V lost 2 bases, J lost 1 base, and 15 bases lay in between. The CDR3 consists of 17 residues. Germline V CDR1 and CDR2: SGHDT, YYEEEE. Combining the CDR3 with reference TRBV5-6 and TRBJ2-2 gives the whole variable domain DAGVTQSPTHLIKTRGQQVTLRCSPKSGHDTVSWYQQALGQGPQFIFQYYEEEERQRGNFPDRFSGHQFPNYSSELNVNALLLGDSALYLCASSFRGSGGNTGELFFGEGSRLTVL.

The CDR3 DNA reads TGTGCCAGCAGCTCTCCTGCGGGGGGCTACTACAATGAGCAGTTCTTC. Translation gives CASSSPAGGYYNEQFF. This chain joins TRBV7-3 and TRBJ2-1, with 8 bases matching TRBD2. The V and J ends lost 4 bases and 3 bases, in that order; junction bases with no gene match: 8. The CDR3 consists of 16 residues. CDR1 is SGHTA and CDR2 is FQGTGA in the germline V gene. The whole variable domain, remainder taken from reference TRBV7-3 and TRBJ2-1, is GAGVSQTPSNKVTEKGKYVELRCDPISGHTALYWYRQSLGQGPEFLIYFQGTGAADDSGLPNDRFFAVRPEGSVSTLKIQRTERGDSAVYLCASSSPAGGYYNEQFFGPGTRLTVL.

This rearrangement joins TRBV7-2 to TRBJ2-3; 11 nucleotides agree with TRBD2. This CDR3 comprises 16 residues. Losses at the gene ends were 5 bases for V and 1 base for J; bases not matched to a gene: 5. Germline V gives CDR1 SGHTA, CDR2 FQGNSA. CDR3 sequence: CASSIVAGGGTDTQYF. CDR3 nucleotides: TGTGCCAGCAGCATCGTAGCGGGGGGGGGCACAGATACGCAGTATTTT. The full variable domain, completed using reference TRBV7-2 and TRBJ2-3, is GAGVSQSPSNKVTEKGKDVELRCDPISGHTALYWYRQSLGQGLEFLIYFQGNSAPDKSGLPSDRFSAERTGGSVSTLTIQRTQQEDSAVYLCASSIVAGGGTDTQYFGPGTRLTVL.